Following are 4 T cell receptor beta chains from one sample sequenced in a study of blood T cell repertoires in COVID-19. Assay: immunoSEQ multiplex PCR; the TCRdb copy retains only in-frame clones and omits some. The sample contains 390,000 or so clones, around 91% of which appear only once. Sequences were obtained from PBMCs or T cells enriched from blood (not recorded which). The receptors originated from a man between 18 and 35 years old who had recovered from COVID-19.

This sequence joins TRBV5-4 and TRBJ2-2, with 10 nucleotides matching TRBD2. V dropped 0 bases and J dropped 7; count of bases not matched to a gene: 12. CDR3 size: 18 residues. Germline V gives CDR1 SGHNT, CDR2 YYREEE (reference sequence). In DNA, the CDR3 is TGTGCCAGCAGCTTGGGGTCCCGGACTAGCGGAAGATACGGGGAGCTGTTTTTT. This sequence encodes CASSLGSRTSGRYGELFF.

The chain combines TRBV11-2 with TRBJ2-3; D possibly corresponds to TRBD2 (6 bases). This CDR3 comprises 12 residues. CDR1 and CDR2 from the germline V gene are SGHAT and FQNNGV. V dropped 2 bases and J dropped 10 bases, with 10 bases sitting between them. This chain's CDR3 is CASSLNGSPQYF. CDR3 sequence (DNA): TGTGCCAGCAGCTTAAACGGGAGTCCGCAGTATTTT.

The chain couples TRBV19 to TRBJ2-2, with 12 bases matching TRBD2. V lost 7 bases and J lost 3; bases outside the gene matches: 3. Looked up from germline, CDR1 is LNHDA and CDR2 is SQIVND (reference sequence). This CDR3 comprises 15 residues. The CDR3 bases are TGTGCCAGTACTAGCGGGGGGGCCGACACCGGGGAGCTGTTTTTT. Translation gives CASTSGGADTGELFF.

The CDR3 DNA reads TGCGCCAGCGGTACCGGGACAGGGAACACTGAAGCTTTCTTT. Amino acids: CASGTGTGNTEAFF. V is TRBV5-1 and J is TRBJ1-1; 8 nucleotides line up with TRBD1. CDR3 length: 14 amino acids. Trimming at V came to 7 bases and at J to 1 base, leaving 6 bases not matched to a gene. Germline CDR1 reads SGHRS; CDR2 reads YFSETQ.